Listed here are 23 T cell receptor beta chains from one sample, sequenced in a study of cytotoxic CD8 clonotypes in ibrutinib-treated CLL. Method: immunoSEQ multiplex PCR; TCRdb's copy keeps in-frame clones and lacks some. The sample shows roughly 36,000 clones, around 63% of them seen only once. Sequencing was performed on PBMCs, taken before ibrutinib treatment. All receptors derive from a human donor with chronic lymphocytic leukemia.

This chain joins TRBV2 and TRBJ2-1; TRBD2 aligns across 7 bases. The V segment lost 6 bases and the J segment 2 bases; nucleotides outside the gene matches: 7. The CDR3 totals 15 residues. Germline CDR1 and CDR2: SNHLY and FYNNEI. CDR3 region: CASRGTGTTYNEQFF. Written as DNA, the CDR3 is TGTGCCAGCAGGGGCACCGGGACTACCTACAATGAGCAGTTCTTC.

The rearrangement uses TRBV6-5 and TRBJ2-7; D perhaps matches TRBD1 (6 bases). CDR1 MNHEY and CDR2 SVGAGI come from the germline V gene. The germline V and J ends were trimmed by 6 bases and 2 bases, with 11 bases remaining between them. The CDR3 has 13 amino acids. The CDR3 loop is CASRKTGTYEQYF. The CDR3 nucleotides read TGTGCCAGCAGGAAGACAGGAACCTACGAGCAGTACTTC.

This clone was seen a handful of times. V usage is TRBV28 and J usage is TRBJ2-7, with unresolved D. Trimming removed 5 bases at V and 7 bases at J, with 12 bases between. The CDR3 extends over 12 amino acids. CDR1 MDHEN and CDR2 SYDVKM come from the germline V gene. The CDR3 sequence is CASSNTVTEQYF. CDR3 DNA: TGTGCCAGCAGTAACACCGTAACGGAGCAGTACTTC.

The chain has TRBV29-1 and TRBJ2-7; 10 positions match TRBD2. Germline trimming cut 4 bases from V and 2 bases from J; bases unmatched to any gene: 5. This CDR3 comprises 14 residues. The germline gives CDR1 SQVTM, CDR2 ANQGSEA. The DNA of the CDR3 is TGCAGCGTTGGCCTAGCGGGGGCAGCCTACGAGCAGTACTTC. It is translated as CSVGLAGAAYEQYF.

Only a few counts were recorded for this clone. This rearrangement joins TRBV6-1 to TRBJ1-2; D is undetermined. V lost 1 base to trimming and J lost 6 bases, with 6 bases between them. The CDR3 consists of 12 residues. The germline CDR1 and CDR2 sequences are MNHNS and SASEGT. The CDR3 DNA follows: TGTGCCAGCAGTGAAGTATCTAATGGCTACACCTTC. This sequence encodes CASSEVSNGYTF.

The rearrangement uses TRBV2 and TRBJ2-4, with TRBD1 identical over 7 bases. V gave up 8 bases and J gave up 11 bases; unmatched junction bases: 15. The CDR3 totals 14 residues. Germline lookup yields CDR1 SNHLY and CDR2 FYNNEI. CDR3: CASAYRGRNSLQYF. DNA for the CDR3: TGTGCCAGCGCCTACAGGGGCAGGAATAGTCTTCAGTACTTC.

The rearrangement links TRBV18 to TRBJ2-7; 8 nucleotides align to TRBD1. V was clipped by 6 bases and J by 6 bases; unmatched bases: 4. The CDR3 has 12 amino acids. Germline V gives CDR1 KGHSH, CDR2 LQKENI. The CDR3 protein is CASSRTGIEQYF. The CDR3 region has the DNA TGTGCCAGCTCCCGGACAGGGATCGAGCAGTACTTC.

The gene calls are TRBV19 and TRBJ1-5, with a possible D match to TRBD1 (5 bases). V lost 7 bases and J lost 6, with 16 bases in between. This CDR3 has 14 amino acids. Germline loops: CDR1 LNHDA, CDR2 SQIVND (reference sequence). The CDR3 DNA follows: TGTGCCAGTACCAGTGGGGGGATTGGTCAGCCCCAGCATTTT. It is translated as CASTSGGIGQPQHF.

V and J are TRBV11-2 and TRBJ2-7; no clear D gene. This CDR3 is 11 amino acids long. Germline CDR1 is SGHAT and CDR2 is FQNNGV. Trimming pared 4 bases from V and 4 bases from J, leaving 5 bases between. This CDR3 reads CASSSLYEQYF. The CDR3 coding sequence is TGTGCCAGCAGCTCATTATACGAGCAGTACTTC.

The CDR3 region is CASSTRTGTSTNEKLFF. The CDR3 DNA follows: TGTGCCAGCAGTACCCGGACGGGAACCTCAACTAATGAAAAACTGTTTTTT. The chain couples TRBV28 to TRBJ1-4; no clear D gene. V was pared by 5 bases and J by 0 bases, with 16 bases between. The CDR3 runs 17 residues. CDR1 is MDHEN and CDR2 is SYDVKM in the germline V gene.

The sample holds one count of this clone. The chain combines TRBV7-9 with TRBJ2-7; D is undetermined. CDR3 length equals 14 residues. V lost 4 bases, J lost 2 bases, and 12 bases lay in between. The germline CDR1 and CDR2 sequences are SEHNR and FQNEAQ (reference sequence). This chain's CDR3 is CASSSSPGAYEQYF. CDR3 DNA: TGTGCCAGCAGCTCCTCGCCAGGTGCCTACGAGCAGTACTTC.

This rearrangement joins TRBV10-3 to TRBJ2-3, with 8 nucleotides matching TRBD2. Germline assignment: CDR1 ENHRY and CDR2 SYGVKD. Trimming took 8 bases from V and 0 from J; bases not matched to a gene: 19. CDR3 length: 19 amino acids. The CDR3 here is CAIGISVLRGDRSTDTQYF. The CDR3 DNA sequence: TGTGCCATCGGGATTTCGGTCTTGCGGGGGGATCGAAGCACAGATACGCAGTATTTT.

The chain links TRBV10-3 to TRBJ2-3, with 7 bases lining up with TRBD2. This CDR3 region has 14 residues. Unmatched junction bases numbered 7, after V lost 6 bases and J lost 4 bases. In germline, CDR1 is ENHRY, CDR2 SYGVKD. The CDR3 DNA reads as TGTGCCATCAGGACAGCGGGGATCCCAGATACGCAGTATTTT. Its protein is CAIRTAGIPDTQYF.

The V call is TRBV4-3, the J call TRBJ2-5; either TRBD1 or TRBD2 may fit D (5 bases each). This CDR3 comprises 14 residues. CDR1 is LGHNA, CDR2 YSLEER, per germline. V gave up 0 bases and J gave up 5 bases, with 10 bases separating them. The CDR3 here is CASSQDSGTETQYF. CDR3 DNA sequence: TGCGCCAGCAGCCAAGATTCAGGGACCGAGACCCAGTACTTC.

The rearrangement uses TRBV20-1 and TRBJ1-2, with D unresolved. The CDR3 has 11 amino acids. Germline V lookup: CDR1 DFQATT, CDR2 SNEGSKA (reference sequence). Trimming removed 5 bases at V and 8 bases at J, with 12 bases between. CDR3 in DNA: TGCAGTGCTCGATACGTGGGGGGCTACACCTTC. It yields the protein CSARYVGGYTF.

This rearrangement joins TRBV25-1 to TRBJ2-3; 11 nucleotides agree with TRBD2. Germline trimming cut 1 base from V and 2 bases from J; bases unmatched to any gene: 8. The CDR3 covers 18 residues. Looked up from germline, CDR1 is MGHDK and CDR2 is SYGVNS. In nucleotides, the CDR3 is TGTGCCAGCAGTGAATTTTACGGGACTAGCGGTTCCACAGATACGCAGTATTTT. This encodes CASSEFYGTSGSTDTQYF.

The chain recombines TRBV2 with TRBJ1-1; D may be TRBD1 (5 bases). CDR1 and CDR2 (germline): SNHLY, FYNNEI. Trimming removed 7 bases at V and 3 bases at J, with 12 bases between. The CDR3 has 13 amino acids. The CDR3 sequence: CASMPGTDTEAFF. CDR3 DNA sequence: TGTGCCAGCATGCCAGGGACGGACACTGAAGCTTTCTTT.

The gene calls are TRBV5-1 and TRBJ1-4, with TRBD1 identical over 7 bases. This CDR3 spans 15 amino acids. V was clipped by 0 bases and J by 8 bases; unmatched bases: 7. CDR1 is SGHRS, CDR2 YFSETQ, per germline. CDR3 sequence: CASSLAYRGEEKLFF. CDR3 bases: TGCGCCAGCAGCTTGGCCTACAGGGGAGAGGAAAAACTGTTTTTT.

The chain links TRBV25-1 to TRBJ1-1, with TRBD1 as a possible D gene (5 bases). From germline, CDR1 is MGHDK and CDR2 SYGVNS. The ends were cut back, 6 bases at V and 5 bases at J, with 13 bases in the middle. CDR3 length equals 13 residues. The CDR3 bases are TGTGCCAGCAGCATCGGACATTTAACTGAAGCTTTCTTT. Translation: CASSIGHLTEAFF. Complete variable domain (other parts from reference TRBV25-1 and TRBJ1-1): EADIYQTPRYLVIGTGKKITLECSQTMGHDKMYWYQQDPGMELHLIHYSYGVNSTEKGDLSSESTVSRIRTEHFPLTLESARPSHTSQYLCASSIGHLTEAFFGQGTRLTVV.

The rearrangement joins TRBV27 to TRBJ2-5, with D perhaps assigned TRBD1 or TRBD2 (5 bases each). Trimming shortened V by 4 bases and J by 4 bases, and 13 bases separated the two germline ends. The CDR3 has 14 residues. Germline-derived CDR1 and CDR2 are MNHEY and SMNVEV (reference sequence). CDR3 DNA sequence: TGTGCCAGCAGTTCCTACCGGGACGTAGAGACCCAGTACTTC. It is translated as CASSSYRDVETQYF.

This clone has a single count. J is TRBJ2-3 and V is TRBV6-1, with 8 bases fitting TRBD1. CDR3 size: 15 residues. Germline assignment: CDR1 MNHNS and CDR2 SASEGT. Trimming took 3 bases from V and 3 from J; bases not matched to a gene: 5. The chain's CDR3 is CASSDGRGRTDTQYF. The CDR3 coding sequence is TGTGCCAGCAGTGATGGCAGGGGGCGTACAGATACGCAGTATTTT.

The CDR3: CASSQELGWVTQYF. CDR3 bases: TGTGCCAGCAGCCAAGAGTTGGGATGGGTTACGCAGTATTTT. The V and J genes are TRBV4-2 and TRBJ2-3, with D uncertain. The V end lost 0 bases, the J end lost 8 bases, and 12 bases lay between the germline ends. The CDR3 is made up of 14 amino acids. CDR1 and CDR2 (germline): LGHNA, YNFKEQ.

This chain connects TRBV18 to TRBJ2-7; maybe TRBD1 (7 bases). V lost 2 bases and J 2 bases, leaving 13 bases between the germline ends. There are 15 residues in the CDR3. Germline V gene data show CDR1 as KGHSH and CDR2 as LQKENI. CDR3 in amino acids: CASSPAPGGTYEQYF. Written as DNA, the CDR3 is TGTGCCAGCTCACCAGCGCCAGGGGGGACCTACGAGCAGTACTTC.